These 30 T cell receptor beta chains originate from one sample sequenced in a study of blood T cell repertoires in COVID-19. Clones were sequenced by immunoSEQ multiplex PCR, and TCRdb holds only the in-frame ones, with some missing. The sample records over 85,000 clones, roughly 90% being singletons. Sequenced input: peripheral blood. Source of these receptors: a woman aged 50 to 60 with COVID-19, enrolled during active disease.

The chain recombines TRBV2 with TRBJ2-1; 9 positions agree with TRBD2. The ends lost 8 bases at V and 3 bases at J; junction bases unmatched: 5. Germline V lookup: CDR1 SNHLY, CDR2 FYNNEI. This CDR3 contains 14 residues. CDR3 nucleotides: TGTGCCAGCTATCTACTAGCGGGCTACAATGAGCAGTTCTTC. It translates to CASYLLAGYNEQFF.

This chain uses TRBV15 with TRBJ1-6, with 10 nucleotides matching TRBD1. In germline, CDR1 is LNHNV, CDR2 YYDKDF (reference sequence). This CDR3 spans 15 amino acids. Losses at the gene ends were 2 bases for V and 9 bases for J; bases not matched to a gene: 4. CDR3 coding DNA: TGTGCCACCAGCAGACAACGGACAGGGGGTTCACCCCTCCACTTT. Protein sequence: CATSRQRTGGSPLHF.

The J gene is TRBJ2-7, the V gene TRBV9, with TRBD1 identical over 9 bases. V shed 4 bases and J 2 bases; nucleotides not matched to a gene: 4. This CDR3 contains 14 residues. Germline V lookup: CDR1 SGDLS, CDR2 YYNGEE. The chain's CDR3 is CASSPRQGAYEQYF. The CDR3 DNA sequence: TGTGCCAGCAGCCCCAGACAGGGGGCCTACGAGCAGTACTTC.

V gene TRBV9 combines with J gene TRBJ1-4; 8 bases align to TRBD1. CDR3 size: 15 residues. Germline-derived CDR1 and CDR2 are SGDLS and YYNGEE. Losses at the gene ends were 3 bases for V and 7 bases for J; bases not matched to a gene: 8. The CDR3 here is CASSAPTDRGEKLFF. In DNA, the CDR3 is TGTGCCAGCAGCGCCCCAACCGACAGGGGTGAAAAACTGTTTTTT.

This clone occurred once. J is TRBJ2-3 and V is TRBV2; D ambiguous. V gave up 2 bases and J gave up 2 bases, with 8 bases separating them. The germline V gene has CDR1 SNHLY and CDR2 FYNNEI. CDR3 length: 14 amino acids. CDR3 in DNA: TGTGCCAGCAGTGAATACAGATACACAGATACGCAGTATTTT. Residues: CASSEYRYTDTQYF. The whole variable domain, remainder taken from reference TRBV2 and TRBJ2-3, is EPEVTQTPSHQVTQMGQEVILRCVPISNHLYFYWYRQILGQKVEFLVSFYNNEISEKSEIFDDQFSVERPDGSNFTLKIRSTKLEDSAMYFCASSEYRYTDTQYFGPGTRLTVL.

The V call is TRBV6-5, the J call TRBJ2-5, with TRBD2 as a possible D gene (5 bases). The germline V gene has CDR1 MNHEY and CDR2 SVGAGI. This CDR3 region has 14 residues. The V end was cut by 4 bases, the J end by 2 bases, with 11 bases between. The CDR3 DNA is TGTGCCAGCAGTTCCCCGGGGATTCAAGAGACCCAGTACTTC. Translated: CASSSPGIQETQYF.

This chain uses TRBV12-3 or TRBV12-4 with TRBJ1-1, with D possibly matching TRBD1 (6 bases). V dropped 6 bases and J dropped 4 bases, with 12 bases sitting between them. The CDR3 has 13 amino acids. CDR3 in DNA: TGTGCCAGCAGCTCACAGGGTGGCACTGAAGCTTTCTTT. This sequence encodes CASSSQGGTEAFF.

V gene TRBV6-5 combines with J gene TRBJ2-7; TRBD1 matches 7 bases. This CDR3 is 14 amino acids long. The V and J ends lost 5 bases and 3 bases, in that order; junction bases with no gene match: 7. Germline-derived CDR1 and CDR2 are MNHEY and SVGAGI. CDR3 bases: TGTGCCAGCAGTCCGACAGGGATTCGCTACGAGCAGTACTTC. Its protein product is CASSPTGIRYEQYF.

Only a few counts were recorded for this clone. The V call is TRBV5-6, the J call TRBJ2-2; 8 nucleotides align to TRBD1. V shed 0 bases, J shed 5 bases, and the junction held 0 bases outside the gene matches. CDR3 length: 14 residues. The germline gives CDR1 SGHDT, CDR2 YYEEEE. The CDR3 loop reads CASSLGQGTGELFF. The CDR3 DNA reads as TGTGCCAGCAGCTTGGGACAGGGGACCGGGGAGCTGTTTTTT.

This sequence joins TRBV5-1 and TRBJ2-5, with 7 nucleotides matching TRBD2. The CDR3 is 13 residues long. V lost 5 bases, J lost 5 bases, and 6 bases stayed unmatched. Germline V gene sequence: CDR1 SGHRS, CDR2 YFSETQ. The DNA of the CDR3 is TGCGCCAGCAGACTGGGAGGGTTGGAGACCCAGTACTTC. Translated, it gives CASRLGGLETQYF. Full variable domain (outside the CDR3, taken from reference TRBV5-1 and TRBJ2-5): KAGVTQTPRYLIKTRGQQVTLSCSPISGHRSVSWYQQTPGQGLQFLFEYFSETQRNKGNFPGRFSGRQFSNSRSEMNVSTLELGDSALYLCASRLGGLETQYFGPGTRLLVL.

The chain combines TRBV29-1 with TRBJ2-2; D gene uncertain. CDR3 length equals 14 residues. Trimming left V 6 bases short and J 1 base short, with 12 bases between. The germline V gene encodes CDR1 SQVTM and CDR2 ANQGSEA. The CDR3 sequence is CSVRGGRNTGELFF. The CDR3 DNA reads TGCAGCGTCCGCGGCGGCAGGAACACCGGGGAGCTGTTTTTT.

The V call is TRBV15, the J call TRBJ1-1; TRBD1 might be the D (5 bases). Per germline, CDR1 LNHNV and CDR2 YYDKDF (reference sequence). V dropped 1 base and J dropped 4 bases, with 13 bases sitting between them. There are 15 residues in the CDR3. This chain's CDR3 is CATSRGGAAGTEAFF. In nucleotides, the CDR3 is TGTGCCACCAGCAGAGGCGGGGCAGCAGGCACTGAAGCTTTCTTT.

The genes are TRBV30 and TRBJ1-2, with unresolved D. Germline CDR1 is GTSNPN and CDR2 is SVGIG (reference sequence). V gave up 1 base and J gave up 4 bases, with 10 bases separating them. The CDR3 runs 13 residues. DNA of the CDR3: TGTGCCTGGAGTGGGGAGGTTACCTATGGCTACACCTTC. Translation gives CAWSGEVTYGYTF.

The genes are TRBV7-2 and TRBJ1-2; D possibly corresponds to TRBD1 (6 bases). Germline V gives CDR1 SGHTA, CDR2 FQGNSA. The CDR3 has 14 residues. V lost 0 bases and J lost 2, with 7 bases in between. The CDR3 reads CASSLAQGNYGYTF. The CDR3 DNA follows: TGTGCCAGCAGCTTAGCGCAGGGGAACTATGGCTACACCTTC.

V gene TRBV7-9 combines with J gene TRBJ2-1; no definite D call. This CDR3 has 16 amino acids. Trimming left V 4 bases short and J 0 bases short, with 13 bases between. Germline loops: CDR1 SEHNR, CDR2 FQNEAQ (reference sequence). CDR3 protein: CASSYSGLSSYNEQFF. The CDR3 bases are TGTGCCAGCAGCTATTCTGGCTTAAGCTCCTACAATGAGCAGTTCTTC.

The V gene is TRBV20-1, the J gene TRBJ2-3; TRBD2 agrees at 10 bases. CDR3 size: 15 residues. The germline V gene has CDR1 DFQATT and CDR2 SNEGSKA (reference sequence). The V and J ends lost 3 bases and 1 base, in that order; junction bases with no gene match: 4. The CDR3 sequence is CSASELAGRTDTQYF. Here the CDR3 DNA reads TGCAGTGCTAGTGAACTAGCGGGGCGCACAGATACGCAGTATTTT.

The CDR3 sequence: CASTSLRGGYNEQFF. The CDR3 DNA reads TGTGCCAGTACGTCCTTAAGGGGTGGATACAATGAGCAGTTCTTC. The genes are TRBV19 and TRBJ2-1, with D possibly TRBD1 on 5 matching bases. The germline V gene encodes CDR1 LNHDA and CDR2 SQIVND (reference sequence). CDR3 length: 15 residues. Trimming removed 7 bases at V and 4 bases at J, with 17 bases between.

The rearrangement joins TRBV19 to TRBJ1-1; D remains ambiguous. The length of the CDR3 is 14 residues. The germline V gene encodes CDR1 LNHDA and CDR2 SQIVND (reference sequence). V dropped 0 bases and J dropped 6 bases, with 11 bases sitting between them. CDR3 sequence (DNA): TGTGCCAGTAGTATAGATTGGGGTAGCGCTGAAGCTTTCTTT. Its translation is CASSIDWGSAEAFF.

Concerning this clone: Other DNA sequences of this sample code for an identical CDR3. This rearrangement joins TRBV9 to TRBJ1-1, with D unresolved. CDR3 size: 13 residues. Germline CDR1 is SGDLS and CDR2 is YYNGEE. V lost 0 bases to trimming and J lost 0 bases, with 3 bases between them. As DNA, the CDR3 is TGTGCCAGCAGCGTAGCCATGAACACTGAAGCTTTCTTT. This translates into CASSVAMNTEAFF.

This chain joins TRBV5-1 and TRBJ2-7; 10 bases line up with TRBD2. V shed 4 bases, J shed 9 bases, and the junction held 13 bases outside the gene matches. The germline gives CDR1 SGHRS, CDR2 YFSETQ. The CDR3 covers 15 residues. In DNA, the CDR3 is TGCGCCAGCAGCGTGGGGCCCGGGACTAGCGAAGGGCAGTACTTC. Translation gives CASSVGPGTSEGQYF. Based on the CDR3 plus reference TRBV5-1 and TRBJ2-7, the full variable domain is KAGVTQTPRYLIKTRGQQVTLSCSPISGHRSVSWYQQTPGQGLQFLFEYFSETQRNKGNFPGRFSGRQFSNSRSEMNVSTLELGDSALYLCASSVGPGTSEGQYFGPGTRLTVT.

The J gene is TRBJ2-1, the V gene TRBV11-3; 7 positions agree with TRBD1. This CDR3 spans 15 amino acids. V shed 5 bases, J shed 4 bases, and the junction held 8 bases outside the gene matches. CDR1 is SGHNT and CDR2 is YENEEA in the germline V gene. The CDR3 DNA reads TGTGCCAGCAGCCACAGACAGGGTCTATACAATGAGCAGTTCTTC. Translation: CASSHRQGLYNEQFF. Filled out from reference TRBV11-3 and TRBJ2-1, the complete variable domain reads EAGVVQSPRYKIIEKKQPVAFWCNPISGHNTLYWYLQNLGQGPELLIRYENEEAVDDSQLPKDRFSAERLKGVDSTLKIQPAELGDSAVYLCASSHRQGLYNEQFFGPGTRLTVL.

V gene TRBV6-2 or TRBV6-3 combines with J gene TRBJ2-1; 13 bases line up with TRBD2. The CDR3 consists of 15 residues. V trimming: 5 bases; J trimming: 6 bases; junction bases outside the gene matches: 4. Germline assignment: CDR1 MNHEY and CDR2 SVGEGT. CDR3: CASSSGTSGVNEQFF. The CDR3 DNA sequence: TGTGCCAGCAGTAGCGGGACTAGCGGGGTCAATGAGCAGTTCTTC.

This chain joins TRBV6-5 and TRBJ2-7, with a possible D match to TRBD1 (5 bases). Trimming left V 2 bases short and J 6 bases short, with 8 bases between. The CDR3 is 12 residues long. Germline V gene sequence: CDR1 MNHEY, CDR2 SVGAGI. CDR3 region: CASSYKGAEQYF. Here the CDR3 DNA reads TGTGCCAGCAGTTACAAAGGGGCCGAGCAGTACTTC.

This clone turned up a few times. The chain recombines TRBV6-5 with TRBJ1-3, with unresolved D. Trimming left V 5 bases short and J 4 bases short, with 9 bases between. Per germline, CDR1 MNHEY and CDR2 SVGAGI. The CDR3 is 13 amino acids. The CDR3 nucleotides read TGTGCCAGCAGTCCCCGAGTCGGAAACACCATATATTTT. Protein sequence: CASSPRVGNTIYF.

The gene calls are TRBV28 and TRBJ1-5; D is perhaps TRBD1 (6 bases). The CDR3 covers 15 residues. Looked up from germline, CDR1 is MDHEN and CDR2 is SYDVKM. V dropped 3 bases and J dropped 6 bases, with 15 bases sitting between them. The CDR3 protein is CASSLGAAHGQPQHF. In nucleotides, the CDR3 is TGTGCCAGCAGTTTGGGGGCAGCTCACGGTCAGCCCCAGCATTTT.

V usage is TRBV19 and J usage is TRBJ2-7, with a weak D call TRBD1 (6 bases). V lost 7 bases to trimming and J lost 6 bases, with 13 bases between them. The CDR3 contains 12 residues. Germline CDR1 is LNHDA and CDR2 is SQIVND (reference sequence). The CDR3 loop reads CASTDRYGEQYF. The CDR3 DNA follows: TGTGCCAGTACTGACAGGTACGGCGAGCAGTACTTC.

This chain links TRBV3-1 (or the pseudogene TRBV3-2) with TRBJ2-6; D might be TRBD1 (6 bases). Between the trimmed V and J ends, which lost 5 bases and 9 bases, there was a span of 11 bases. This CDR3 is built from 13 residues. Germline lookup yields CDR1 LGHDT and CDR2 YNNKEL (reference sequence). CDR3 sequence (DNA): TGTGCCAGCAGCTCACAGGGAAACAACGTCCTGACTTTC. It yields the protein CASSSQGNNVLTF.

This chain links TRBV30 with TRBJ2-7, with D unclear. The CDR3 is made up of 15 amino acids. V lost 3 bases and J lost 0, with 15 bases in between. In germline, CDR1 is GTSNPN, CDR2 SVGIG (reference sequence). CDR3 coding DNA: TGTGCCTGGAGCGTTCGCCAGGCCCTCTCCTACGAGCAGTACTTC. Its translation is CAWSVRQALSYEQYF.

The chain employs TRBV7-3 and TRBJ2-5; D may be TRBD2 (5 bases). The germline gives CDR1 SGHTA, CDR2 FQGTGA. CDR3 length: 14 residues. Trimming stripped 5 bases from V and 4 bases from J, with 14 bases between. For the CDR3, the DNA is TGTGCCAGCAGCAAATACGGGGTAGGAGAGACCCAGTACTTC. It specifies CASSKYGVGETQYF.

This clone was picked up one time. The chain uses TRBV11-1 and TRBJ2-2; 9 positions match TRBD2. Trimming took 5 bases from V and 5 from J; bases not matched to a gene: 6. CDR1 is SGHAT and CDR2 is FQDESV in the germline V gene (reference sequence). The CDR3 runs to 15 residues. For the CDR3, the DNA is TGTGCCAGCAGCCGCGGGGGGGCGGAAACCGGGGAGCTGTTTTTT. It encodes CASSRGGAETGELFF. The whole variable domain, filled in from reference TRBV11-1 and TRBJ2-2, reads EAEVAQSPRYKITEKSQAVAFWCDPISGHATLYWYRQILGQGPELLVQFQDESVVDDSQLPKDRFSAERLKGVDSTLKIQPAELGDSAMYLCASSRGGAETGELFFGEGSRLTVL.